Listed below are T cell receptor beta chains from one sample, sequenced in a study of cytomegalovirus exposure and HLA in healthy donors. Sequencing was performed with immunoSEQ multiplex PCR; in TCRdb, only in-frame clones are kept and a portion is missing. Of 70,000 to 85,000 clones detected, over 70% appear once; the ten largest clones hold 7.5% to 9.5%. Sequencing was carried out using PBMCs. These receptors all come from a man aged 35-49 years in good health and CMV-seropositive. CDR3s include the opening cysteine and the closing phenylalanine or tryptophan. The D gene is left open where the match is weak. Some rows mark clone size as missing; the rest say once, few, many or name a class of expanded clone.

>TRBD1|16|-|TRBJ1-6|TRBV9
TGTGCCAGCAGCCCGACCCCGGGACAGAGAGATTCACCCCTCCACTTT
CASSPTPGQRDSPLHF
>TRBD1|17|-|TRBJ2-3|TRBV7-9
TGTGCCAGCAGCGCCGGGACAGGGGGCGCTGGGACAGATACGCAGTATTTT
CASSAGTGGAGTDTQYF
>-|13|-|TRBJ1-5|TRBV7-2
TGTGCCAGCAGCTTAGACAGGGATAGGCCCCAGCATTTT
CASSLDRDRPQHF
>TRBD1|15|medium-sized|TRBJ1-1|TRBV6-5
TGTGCCAGCAAACGGACAGGGGGCCAGAACACTGAAGCTTTCTTT
CASKRTGGQNTEAFF
>-|14|-|TRBJ2-1|TRBV2
TGTGCCACCGCGTTAGGGGGGGGCGAAAATGAGCAGTTCTTC
CATALGGGENEQFF
>TRBD1|13|-|TRBJ1-2|TRBV7-6
TGTGCCAGCAGCCCCGACAGGGTAAATGGCTACACCTTC
CASSPDRVNGYTF
>-|16|-|TRBJ2-4|TRBV5-1
TGCGCCAGCAGCTTGGGGCCCGAGGGAGCCAAAAACATTCAGTACTTC
CASSLGPEGAKNIQYF
>-|14|once|TRBJ1-6|TRBV5-4
TGTGCCAGCAGCGTAGGGAGTCCTAATTCACCCCTCCACTTT
CASSVGSPNSPLHF
>-|10|-|TRBJ1-5|TRBV23-1
TGCGCCAGCACATCTTTTAGCCAGCATTTT
CASTSFSQHF
>-|13|-|TRBJ1-5|TRBV19
TGTGCCAGTAGTATCCGATTGAGGCAGCCCCAGCATTTT
CASSIRLRQPQHF
>TRBD1|15|-|TRBJ2-1|TRBV5-1
TGCGCCAGCAGCCCCCGGGGACAGGGGAACAATGAGCAGTTCTTC
CASSPRGQGNNEQFF
>TRBD1|16|-|TRBJ2-1|TRBV15
TGTGCCACCAGCAACTACGGACAGGGTGGAACGGATGAGCAGTTCTTC
CATSNYGQGGTDEQFF
>-|13|-|TRBJ1-1|TRBV19
TGTGCCAGTACCCGGACACTAAACACTGAAGCTTTCTTT
CASTRTLNTEAFF
>-|14|-|TRBJ2-7|TRBV6-5
TGTGCCAGCTCGAATGGGGGCGCCTCATACGAGCAGTACTTC
CASSNGGASYEQYF
>-|16|few|TRBJ2-5|TRBV11-1
TGTGCCAGCAGCCCTAGAAGCCCGGGCAGGGGAGAGACCCAGTACTTC
CASSPRSPGRGETQYF
>-|14|-|TRBJ2-7|TRBV6-1
TGTGCCAGCAGTTATTCAAGGCGGGACCACGAGCAGTACTTC
CASSYSRRDHEQYF
>-|13|-|TRBJ2-3|TRBV27
TGTGCCAGCGCCGACTCTAGCACAGATACGCAGTATTTT
CASADSSTDTQYF
>-|14|-|TRBJ2-7|TRBV5-1
TGCGCCAGCAGCACAACTTCCCGGGGTTCAGAGCAGTACTTC
CASSTTSRGSEQYF
>TRBD1|15|-|TRBJ2-2|TRBV28
TGTGCCAGCACCTTGGACAGGCCTAACACCGGGGAGCTGTTTTTT
CASTLDRPNTGELFF
>-|13|-|TRBJ2-2|TRBV30
TGTGCCTGGTCTACAGGGACCCCCGGGGAGCTGTTTTTT
CAWSTGTPGELFF
>-|14|-|TRBJ2-7|TRBV27
TGTGCCAGCACCTGGGGGGACGGATCCTACGAGCAGTACTTC
CASTWGDGSYEQYF
>-|15|-|TRBJ2-2|TRBV4-1
TGCGCCAGCAGCCAAGATCACTGGGGCCGGGGGGAGCTGTTTTTT
CASSQDHWGRGELFF
>TRBD1|13|once|TRBJ2-5|TRBV5-6
TGTGCCAGCAGCCTCGGACAGGCGGAGACCCAGTACTTC
CASSLGQAETQYF
>TRBD2|15|few|TRBJ2-1|TRBV19
TGTGCCAGTAGTATCTCTAGCGGCGCCTACAATGAGCAGTTCTTC
CASSISSGAYNEQFF
>TRBD1|17|few|TRBJ1-5|TRBV30
TGTGCCTGGAGTGTGGGGGACAGGGGTTGGGGCAATCAGCCCCAGCATTTT
CAWSVGDRGWGNQPQHF
>-|12|-|TRBJ1-2|TRBV29-1
TGCAGCGTCGGACAAGCGACCAGTGACTACACCTTC
CSVGQATSDYTF
>-|12|-|TRBJ2-5|TRBV28
TGTGCCAGCAGTTTAAGGAGGGAAGAGCAGTACTTC
CASSLRREEQYF
>TRBD1|17|-|TRBJ1-4|TRBV6-4
TGTGCCAGCAGAGATGCGGGACAGGGGGACGGTAATGAAAAACTGTTTTTT
CASRDAGQGDGNEKLFF
>-|14|-|TRBJ2-2|TRBV5-5
TGTGCCAGCAGCTTTCCTAGCGACACCGGGGAGCTGTTTTTT
CASSFPSDTGELFF
>-|16|-|TRBJ2-6|TRBV30
TGTGCCTGGAGTATAGGCTACTCAGGCGGGGCCAACGTCCTGACTTTC
CAWSIGYSGGANVLTF
>TRBD1|13|-|TRBJ2-1|TRBV7-2
TGTGCCAGCAGCTCCTCCCAGGGGGCTGAGCAGTTCTTC
CASSSSQGAEQFF
>TRBD2|14|-|TRBJ2-3|TRBV6-4
TGTGCCAGCAGTGACAGGGAGGGAACAGATACGCAGTATTTT
CASSDREGTDTQYF
>-|12|few|TRBJ1-4|TRBV28
TGTGCCAGCAGTTTGGTCAGGGAAAAACTGTTTTTT
CASSLVREKLFF
>TRBD1|15|few|TRBJ1-1|TRBV4-1
TGCGCCAGCAGCCACCCGGGACAGGGGTTAACTGAAGCTTTCTTT
CASSHPGQGLTEAFF
>-|15|-|TRBJ2-3|TRBV5-1
TGCGCCAGCAGCTTGGACAGGGCGGGCACAGATACGCAGTATTTT
CASSLDRAGTDTQYF
>-|14|-|TRBJ2-7|TRBV7-9
TGTGCCAGCAGCTTAGGGACGGGATCCTACGAGCAGTACTTC
CASSLGTGSYEQYF
>-|14|-|TRBJ1-6|TRBV5-8
TGTGCCAGCAGCACCGGACTAGGGAATTCACCCCTCCACTTT
CASSTGLGNSPLHF
>TRBD2|17|-|TRBJ2-5|TRBV27
TGTGCCAGCAGTTTAGGGATAGCGGGGGGCCTGGGAGAGACCCAGTACTTC
CASSLGIAGGLGETQYF
>-|12|-|TRBJ1-6|TRBV7-6
TGTGCCAGCAGCTCGCTAGATTCACCCCTCCACTTT
CASSSLDSPLHF
>TRBD1|14|few|TRBJ2-2|TRBV5-1
TGCGCCAGCGCACCGACAGGGGAGACCGGGGAGCTGTTTTTT
CASAPTGETGELFF
>TRBD1|15|few|TRBJ2-2|TRBV27
TGTGCCAGCAGCCGTCACGGACAGGCCCCCGGGGAGCTGTTTTTT
CASSRHGQAPGELFF
>-|14|-|TRBJ2-3|TRBV6-5
TGTGCCAGCAGGCAGATCAGGTACACAGATACGCAGTATTTT
CASRQIRYTDTQYF
>-|13|-|TRBJ2-6|TRBV7-9
TGTGCCAGCAGCTCCGGTGGGGCCAACGTCCTGACTTTC
CASSSGGANVLTF
>-|15|once|TRBJ2-3|TRBV9
TGTGCCAGCAGCGTAATCGGGACTAGCACAGATACGCAGTATTTT
CASSVIGTSTDTQYF
>-|15|few|TRBJ2-7|TRBV7-8
TGTGCCAGCAGCCAAAGGCAAGGGGGGGCCTACGAGCAGTACTTC
CASSQRQGGAYEQYF
>-|14|-|TRBJ1-2|TRBV7-2
TGTGCCAGCAGCTTAGAGACGGGGGGCTATGGCTACACCTTC
CASSLETGGYGYTF
>TRBD2|16|-|TRBJ2-3|TRBV4-3
TGCGCCAGCAGCCAAGACCATAGCGGGGGGCTTTATACGCAGTATTTT
CASSQDHSGGLYTQYF
>-|15|-|TRBJ1-1|TRBV7-6
TGTGCCAGCAGCTCCCTTGGGGGCACCAACACTGAAGCTTTCTTT
CASSSLGGTNTEAFF
>-|15|-|TRBJ1-2|TRBV19
TGTGCCAGTAGTCTTGGCCAACAGACTAACTATGGCTACACCTTC
CASSLGQQTNYGYTF
>-|13|-|TRBJ2-5|TRBV4-1
TGCGCCAGCAGCCTCCTCTTTCAAGAGACCCAGTACTTC
CASSLLFQETQYF
>-|15|once|TRBJ1-4|TRBV10-3
TGTGCCATCATTTCAAGACCGAGCGTCGATGAAAAACTGTTTTTT
CAIISRPSVDEKLFF
>-|14|-|TRBJ2-5|TRBV6-6
TGTGCCAGCACCCCCCGGGACAACCAAGAGACCCAGTACTTC
CASTPRDNQETQYF
>TRBD1|14|few|TRBJ1-4|TRBV4-1
TGCGCCAGCAGCCAAGGGACAGGGGATGAAAAACTGTTTTTT
CASSQGTGDEKLFF
>-|20|-|TRBJ2-7|TRBV6-1
TGTGCCAGCAGTGATGCGATTCTAGCGAGCCTTCAATATGGGAGATACGAGCAGTACTTC
CASSDAILASLQYGRYEQYF
>-|15|-|TRBJ1-1|TRBV5-8
TGTGCCAGCAGCTTGGTTTGGGGAGCCATGACTGAAGCTTTCTTT
CASSLVWGAMTEAFF
>-|13|-|TRBJ1-2|TRBV5-6
TGTGCCAGCAGCTCGCGCAACGGAGATGGCTACACCTTC
CASSSRNGDGYTF
>-|14|medium-sized|TRBJ1-1|TRBV25-1
TGTGCCAGCAGTGCTCCGGCAGGCAACACTGAAGCTTTCTTT
CASSAPAGNTEAFF
>-|13|-|TRBJ2-1|TRBV15
TGTGCCACCAGCAGGGACAACTACAATGAGCAGTTCTTC
CATSRDNYNEQFF
>TRBD1|18|-|TRBJ1-4|TRBV18
TGTGCCAGCTCACCCTACCCAGGACAGGGGGCAACTAATGAAAAACTGTTTTTT
CASSPYPGQGATNEKLFF